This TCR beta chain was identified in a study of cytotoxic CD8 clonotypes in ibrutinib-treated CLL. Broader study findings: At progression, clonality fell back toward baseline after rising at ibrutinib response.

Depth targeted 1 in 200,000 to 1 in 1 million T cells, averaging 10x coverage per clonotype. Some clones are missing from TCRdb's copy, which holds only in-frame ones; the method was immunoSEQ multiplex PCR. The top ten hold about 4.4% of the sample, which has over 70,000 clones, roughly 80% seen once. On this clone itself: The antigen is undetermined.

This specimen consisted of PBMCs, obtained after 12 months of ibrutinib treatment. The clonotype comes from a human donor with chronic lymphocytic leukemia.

CDR3 DNA sequence: TGTGCCAGCTCACCTAGCCCTTCCGGGGCTCTGGGCTCCTACGAGCAGTACTTC. Translated, it gives CASSPSPSGALGSYEQYF. The V and J genes are TRBV18 and TRBJ2-7; D possibly uses TRBD1 or TRBD2 (5 bases each). Deletions cut 3 bases from V and 0 bases from J, with 21 bases between. Germline-derived CDR1 and CDR2 are KGHSH and LQKENI. The CDR3 runs 18 residues.